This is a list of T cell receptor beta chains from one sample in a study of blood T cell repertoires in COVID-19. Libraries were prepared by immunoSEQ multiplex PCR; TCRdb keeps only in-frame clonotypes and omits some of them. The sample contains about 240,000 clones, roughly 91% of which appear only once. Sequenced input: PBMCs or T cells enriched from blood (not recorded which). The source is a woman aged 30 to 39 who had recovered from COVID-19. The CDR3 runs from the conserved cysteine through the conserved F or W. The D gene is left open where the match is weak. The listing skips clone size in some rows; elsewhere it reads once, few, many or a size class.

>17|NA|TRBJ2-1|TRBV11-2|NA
CASSLGFLGRSYNEQFF
TGTGCCAGCAGCTTAGGTTTCCTTGGGAGGTCCTACAATGAGCAGTTCTTC
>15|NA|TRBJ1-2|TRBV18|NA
CASSPQGRERGGYTF
TGTGCCAGCTCACCCCAGGGCAGGGAAAGGGGTGGCTACACCTTC
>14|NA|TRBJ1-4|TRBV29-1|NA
CSVKVVGAGEKLFF
TGCAGCGTTAAAGTCGTGGGGGCAGGGGAAAAACTGTTTTTT
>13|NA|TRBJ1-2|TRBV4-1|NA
CASSQAHSDGYTF
TGCGCCAGCAGCCAGGCGCACAGTGATGGCTACACCTTC
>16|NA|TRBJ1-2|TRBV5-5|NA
CASSFQGAGLFYGYTF
TGTGCCAGCAGCTTCCAAGGGGCAGGGCTCTTCTATGGCTACACCTTC
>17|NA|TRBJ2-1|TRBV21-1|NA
CASSKERTSGVYNEQFF
TGTGCCAGCAGCAAAGAGCGGACTAGCGGGGTCTACAATGAGCAGTTCTTC
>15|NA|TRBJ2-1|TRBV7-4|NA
CASIPRRAGGYEQFF
TGTGCCAGCATCCCGAGACGGGCAGGGGGGTATGAGCAGTTCTTC
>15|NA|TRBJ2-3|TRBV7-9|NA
CASSSPSGVTDTQYF
TGTGCCAGCAGCTCACCATCAGGGGTCACAGATACGCAGTATTTT
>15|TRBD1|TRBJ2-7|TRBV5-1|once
CASSTGQGASYEQYF
TGCGCCAGCAGTACCGGACAGGGGGCCTCTTACGAGCAGTACTTC
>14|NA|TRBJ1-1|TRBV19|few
CASSTITENTEAFF
TGTGCCAGTAGTACGATTACAGAGAACACTGAAGCTTTCTTT
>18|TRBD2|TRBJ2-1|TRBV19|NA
CASSIGLAGVPPPNEQFF
TGTGCCAGTAGTATCGGACTAGCGGGAGTCCCCCCCCCGAATGAGCAGTTCTTC
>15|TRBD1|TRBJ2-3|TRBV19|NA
CASRDPGQGTDTQYF
TGTGCCAGTAGAGACCCGGGACAGGGCACAGATACGCAGTATTTT
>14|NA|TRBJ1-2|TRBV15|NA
CATRRTSSGYGYTF
TGTGCCACCAGGAGGACATCGTCTGGCTATGGCTACACCTTC
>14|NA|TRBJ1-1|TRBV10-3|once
CATEDNTGYTEAFF
TGTGCCACCGAGGATAATACAGGATACACTGAAGCTTTCTTT
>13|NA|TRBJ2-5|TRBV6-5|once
CASSRERKETQYF
TGTGCCAGCAGTAGGGAGAGGAAAGAGACCCAGTACTTC
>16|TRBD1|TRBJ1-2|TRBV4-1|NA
CASSQAGTGPYYGYTF
TGCGCCAGCAGCCAGGCAGGGACAGGACCCTACTATGGCTACACCTTC
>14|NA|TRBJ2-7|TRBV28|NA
CASSLGQGSYEQYF
TGTGCCAGCAGTTTAGGGCAGGGGTCCTACGAGCAGTACTTC
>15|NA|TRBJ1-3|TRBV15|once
CATSTDFGQGNTIYF
TGTGCCACCTCCACCGACTTCGGACAGGGAAACACCATATATTTT
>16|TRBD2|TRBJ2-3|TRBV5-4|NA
CASSLPTSGSADTQYF
TGTGCCAGCAGCTTACCCACTAGCGGGAGCGCAGATACGCAGTATTTT
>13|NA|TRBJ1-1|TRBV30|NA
CAWKRARNTEAFF
TGTGCCTGGAAGCGGGCCAGGAACACTGAAGCTTTCTTT
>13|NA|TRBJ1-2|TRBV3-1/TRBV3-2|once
CASSQSTSLGYTF
TGTGCCAGCAGCCAATCTACCTCGCTTGGCTACACCTTC
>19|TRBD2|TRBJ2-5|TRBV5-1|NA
CASSILAGTSGRLEKTQYF
TGCGCCAGCAGCATACTAGCCGGGACTAGCGGGAGACTGGAGAAGACCCAGTACTTC
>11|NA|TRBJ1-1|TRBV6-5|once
CASTYGLEAFF
TGTGCCAGCACGTACGGACTTGAAGCTTTCTTT
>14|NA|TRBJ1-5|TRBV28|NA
CASSPLDRYQPQHF
TGTGCCAGCAGTCCCCTGGACAGATATCAGCCCCAGCATTTT
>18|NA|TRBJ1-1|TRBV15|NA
CATSRDRGGGGVDTEAFF
TGTGCCACCAGCAGAGATCGAGGAGGCGGAGGGGTGGACACTGAAGCTTTCTTT
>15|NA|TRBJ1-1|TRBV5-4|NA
CASSLAPGPDTEAFF
TGTGCCAGCAGCTTGGCGCCAGGGCCGGACACTGAAGCTTTCTTT
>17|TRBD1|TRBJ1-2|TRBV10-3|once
CAISGGQGATPNYGYTF
TGTGCCATCAGTGGCGGACAGGGGGCAACTCCTAACTATGGCTACACCTTC
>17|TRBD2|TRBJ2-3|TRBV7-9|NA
CASSSTASGSSTDTQYF
TGTGCCAGCAGCTCTACCGCTAGCGGCTCTAGCACAGATACGCAGTATTTT
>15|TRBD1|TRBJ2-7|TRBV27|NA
CASSSPGTGAYEQYF
TGTGCCAGCAGTTCACCGGGGACAGGGGCCTACGAGCAGTACTTC
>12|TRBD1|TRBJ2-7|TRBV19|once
CASRQGAGEQYF
TGTGCCAGTCGACAGGGTGCGGGTGAGCAGTACTTC
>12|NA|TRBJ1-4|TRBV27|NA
CASSFQGEKLFF
TGTGCCAGCAGTTTTCAGGGTGAAAAACTGTTTTTT
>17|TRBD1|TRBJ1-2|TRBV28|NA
CASSFDPRTGPKDGYTF
TGTGCCAGCAGTTTCGACCCAAGGACAGGGCCGAAGGATGGCTACACCTTC
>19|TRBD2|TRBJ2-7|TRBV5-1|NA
CASSLVRPIPGLAVYEQYF
TGCGCCAGCAGCTTGGTCCGTCCAATCCCGGGACTAGCGGTCTACGAGCAGTACTTC
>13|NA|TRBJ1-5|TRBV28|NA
CASRSYRLGPQHF
TGTGCCAGCAGGAGTTATCGCCTCGGGCCCCAGCATTTT
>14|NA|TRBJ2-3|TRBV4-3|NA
CASSPRQYTDTQYF
TGCGCCAGCAGCCCGCGACAGTACACAGATACGCAGTATTTT
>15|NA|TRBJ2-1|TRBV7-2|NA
CASSLESGVRNEQFF
TGTGCCAGCAGCTTAGAGTCAGGGGTACGGAATGAGCAGTTCTTC
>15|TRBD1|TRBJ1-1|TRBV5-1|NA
CASSWGTGGFTEAFF
TGCGCCAGCAGCTGGGGGACAGGTGGGTTCACTGAAGCTTTCTTT
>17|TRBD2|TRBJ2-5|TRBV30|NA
CAYFTTSGLISGETQYF
TGTGCCTATTTTACGACTAGCGGACTTATTTCTGGGGAGACCCAGTACTTC
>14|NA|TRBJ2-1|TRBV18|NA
CASSPLGQKNEQFF
TGTGCCAGCTCACCACTCGGACAGAAAAATGAGCAGTTCTTC
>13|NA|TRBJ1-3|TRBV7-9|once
CASSLGSTDTIYF
TGTGCCAGCAGCTTAGGTTCTACAGACACCATATATTTT
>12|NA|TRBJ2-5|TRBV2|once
CASSDGEETQYF
TGTGCCAGCAGTGATGGGGAGGAGACCCAGTACTTC
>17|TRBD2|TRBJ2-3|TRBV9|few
CASSDGRSGRATDTQYF
TGTGCCAGCAGCGACGGGAGAAGCGGGAGGGCCACAGATACGCAGTATTTT
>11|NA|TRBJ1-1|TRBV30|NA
CASQGGAGAFF
TGTGCCTCCCAAGGGGGGGCGGGAGCTTTCTTT
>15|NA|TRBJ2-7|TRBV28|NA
CASSLVRQTPYEQYF
TGTGCCAGCAGTTTAGTTAGACAGACCCCCTACGAGCAGTACTTC
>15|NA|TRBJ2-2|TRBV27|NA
CASSTHRVYTGELFF
TGTGCCAGCAGTACACACAGGGTGTACACCGGGGAGCTGTTTTTT
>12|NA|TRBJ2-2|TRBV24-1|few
CATGGEVGELFF
TGTGCCACCGGCGGAGAGGTCGGGGAGCTGTTTTTT
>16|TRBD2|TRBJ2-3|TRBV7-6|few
CASSPRTSGARDTQYF
TGTGCCAGCAGCCCCCGGACTAGCGGGGCTCGGGATACGCAGTATTTT
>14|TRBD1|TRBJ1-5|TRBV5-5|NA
CASSLSQGVQPQHF
TGTGCCAGCAGCTTGTCCCAGGGGGTTCAGCCCCAGCATTTT